One sample yielded the 2 T cell receptor beta chains listed below, sequenced in a study of control samples from healthy donors and cancer patients. The table came from immunoSEQ multiplex PCR; TCRdb's copy has only in-frame clones and leaves some out. The table shows 75,000 to 95,000 clones, with about 89% occurring only once. Input material: PBMCs. These receptors all stem from a woman in her fifties or sixties with colorectal cancer.

The chain is built from TRBV9 and TRBJ2-7, with TRBD1 matching 7 bases. Trimming removed 3 bases from V and 7 bases from J; junction bases left unmatched: 19. The germline V gene has CDR1 SGDLS and CDR2 YYNGEE. CDR3 size: 17 residues. The CDR3: CASSGYRGGTRSGEQYV. As DNA, the CDR3 is TGTGCCAGCAGCGGATACAGGGGCGGTACCCGTTCAGGGGAGCAGTACGTC.

J is TRBJ2-2 and V is TRBV9; a possible D gene is TRBD2 (6 bases). The V gene lost 0 bases and the J gene lost 5 bases, with 11 bases spanning the gap. In germline, CDR1 is SGDLS, CDR2 YYNGEE. The CDR3 has 15 amino acids. The CDR3 DNA reads as TGTGCCAGCAGCGTAGGTCAGGGAGGAACCGGGGAGCTGTTTTTT. Protein product: CASSVGQGGTGELFF.